The T cell receptor beta chain under discussion was sequenced for a study of blood T cells in healthy people across ages. Whole-study findings and limits: Long-lived and aged donors differed, with more naive CD4+ cells and higher diversity in the long-lived.

Donor samples were obtained from healthy Caucasian individuals from Russia, aged 6 to 90. Whenever a sample was processed, at least 6 million PBMCs were isolated. V lost 4 bases to trimming and J lost 2 bases; unmatched junction nucleotides: 9. This CDR3 is 15 amino acids long. Per the germline V gene, CDR1 is SQVTM and CDR2 is ANQGSEA. About this clonotype itself: What it binds is unknown.

Together with a sample-barcoded 5' primer, a J-beta primer mix was included in a second PCR lasting about 7 to 11 cycles. Each CDR3 protein gets one entry after TCRdb re-called the 5' RACE reads with MiXCR. The table records about 620,000 distinct CDR3 sequences, over 40% of them present only once. V gene TRBV29-1 combines with J gene TRBJ2-3; 7 bases align to TRBD1. The TCR was taken from a woman of 80 years or more in good health. Sequencing was carried out using blood. The CDR3 DNA reads TGCAGCGTTGTACTAAGGGACAGCTTCACAGATACGCAGTATTTT. Protein product: CSVVLRDSFTDTQYF.